This T cell receptor beta chain is drawn from a study of blood T cell repertoires in COVID-19. About the research overall: From T cells, B-cell-depleted T cells, or PBMCs came the material, which was cDNA or gDNA.

The CDR3 runs to 15 residues. V shed 0 bases and J 9 bases; nucleotides not matched to a gene: 7. The V gene's germline CDR1 is GTSNPN and CDR2 SVGIG (reference sequence). Original data processing: Amplifying reference gene primers gave estimates of nucleated cell counts. Here immunoSEQ multiplex PCR was the method, and the copy in TCRdb shows in-frame clones only, minus some. The V and J calls and clone size are taken from that table; D and trimming were inferred from the DNA. The table has approximately 93,000 clones, approximately 77% seen once. The rearrangement links TRBV30 to TRBJ1-6, with 8 bases that match TRBD1. The sample comprised peripheral blood. The TCR comes from a woman aged 80 or older with acute or convalescent COVID-19. DNA for the CDR3: TGTGCCTGGAGTGTTAGACAGGGGTCGACTTCACCCCTCCACTTT. Amino acids: CAWSVRQGSTSPLHF.